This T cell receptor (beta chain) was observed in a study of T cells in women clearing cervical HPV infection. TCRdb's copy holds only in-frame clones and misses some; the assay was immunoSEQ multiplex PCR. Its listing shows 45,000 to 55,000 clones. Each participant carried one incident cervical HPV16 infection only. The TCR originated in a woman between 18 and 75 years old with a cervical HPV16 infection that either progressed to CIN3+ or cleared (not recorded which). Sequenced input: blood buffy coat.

The CDR3 bases that were read are TGTGCCAGCAGCTCCCCAAGGCGGGGGGGGCCCCACGAG. This gives the protein CASSSPRRGGPHE. The whole CDR3 sequence is CASSSPRRGGPHEQYF. This chain links TRBV7-8 with TRBJ2-7, with 9 bases fitting TRBD2. The observed sequence ends 3 residues before the CDR3 terminus, with the missing tail filled in from the germline J gene. V was pared by 4 bases and J by 5 bases, with 12 bases of the junction left unmatched. The germline CDR1 and CDR2 sequences are SGHVS and FQNEAQ. The CDR3 totals 16 residues.